Each of the 25 T cell receptor beta chains below was sequenced from the same sample in a study of blood T cell repertoires in COVID-19. The method was immunoSEQ multiplex PCR; TCRdb's version includes in-frame clones alone and lacks a portion of them. The sample lists some 120,000 clones, approximately 87% seen once, with around 2.3% in the top ten. The sample was peripheral blood. These receptors all stem from a man aged 30 to 45 with acute or convalescent COVID-19.

The genes are TRBV19 and TRBJ1-5; 7 positions agree with TRBD1. Looked up from germline, CDR1 is LNHDA and CDR2 is SQIVND (reference sequence). CDR3 length equals 17 residues. The V gene end was trimmed by 5 bases and the J gene end by 0 bases; junction bases not matched to a gene: 10. The CDR3 nucleotides read TGTGCCAGTAGTCCAAACGACAGGGCGTATAGCAATCAGCCCCAGCATTTT. As protein: CASSPNDRAYSNQPQHF.

The V call is TRBV2, the J call TRBJ2-3, with 9 bases fitting TRBD2. With 4 bases clipped from V and 0 bases from J, the junction kept 5 bases outside the gene matches. Looked up from germline, CDR1 is SNHLY and CDR2 is FYNNEI. The CDR3 consists of 16 residues. The DNA of the CDR3 is TGTGCCAGCAGTGCCTCGCGGGGGGGGAGCACAGATACGCAGTATTTT. The encoded protein is CASSASRGGSTDTQYF.

The chain recombines TRBV19 with TRBJ1-4; possibly TRBD1 for D (6 bases). Trimming took 3 bases from V and 8 from J, leaving 13 bases between them. The CDR3 totals 14 residues. The germline V gene encodes CDR1 LNHDA and CDR2 SQIVND (reference sequence). CDR3 sequence: CASSIYSDREKLFF. Written as DNA, the CDR3 is TGTGCCAGTAGTATTTACTCGGACAGAGAAAAACTGTTTTTT.

This chain joins TRBV19 and TRBJ1-1, with D perhaps matching TRBD1 (6 bases). V lost 7 bases, J lost 3 bases, and 9 bases lay in between. Germline CDR1 reads LNHDA; CDR2 reads SQIVND (reference sequence). This CDR3 region has 12 residues. CDR3 loop: CASNRDDTEAFF. CDR3 coding DNA: TGTGCCAGTAACAGGGACGACACTGAAGCTTTCTTT.

This sequence joins TRBV20-1 and TRBJ1-5; 8 bases align to TRBD1. CDR3 size: 16 residues. V dropped 3 bases and J dropped 1; count of bases not matched to a gene: 8. CDR1 DFQATT and CDR2 SNEGSKA come from the germline V gene (reference sequence). The CDR3 is CSASNQGAPSNQPQHF. CDR3 nucleotides: TGCAGTGCTAGTAACCAGGGGGCCCCGAGCAATCAGCCCCAGCATTTT.

The chain joins TRBV4-1 to TRBJ1-6; D call uncertain. The CDR3 spans 15 residues. The V gene's germline CDR1 is MGHRA and CDR2 YSYEKL. V was pared by 0 bases and J by 5 bases, with 8 bases between. The DNA of the CDR3 is TGCGCCAGCAGCCAAGAGGCAGTAAATAATTCACCCCTCCACTTT. Protein sequence: CASSQEAVNNSPLHF.

This chain joins TRBV5-1 and TRBJ2-2, with D hard to call. The V gene lost 0 bases and the J gene lost 1 base, with 4 bases spanning the gap. Germline V gene sequence: CDR1 SGHRS, CDR2 YFSETQ. The CDR3 is 14 residues long. The CDR3 is CASSLAGNTGELFF. CDR3 bases: TGCGCCAGCAGCTTGGCAGGGAACACCGGGGAGCTGTTTTTT.

The CDR3 region is CASSDSGQTEAFF. CDR3 bases: TGTGCCAGCAGTGATTCGGGACAGACAGAAGCTTTCTTT. The rearrangement joins TRBV6-1 to TRBJ1-1; 7 nucleotides agree with TRBD1. Germline values: CDR1 MNHNS, CDR2 SASEGT. This CDR3 is built from 13 residues. V lost 3 bases, J lost 8 bases, and 6 bases stayed unmatched.

CDR3: CAWSVGQGANEQFF. The CDR3 DNA reads as TGTGCCTGGAGTGTTGGACAGGGGGCAAATGAGCAGTTCTTC. The chain recombines TRBV30 with TRBJ2-1, with TRBD1 matching over 11 bases. With 0 bases clipped from V and 7 bases from J, the junction kept 2 bases outside the gene matches. The CDR3 covers 14 residues. Germline assignment: CDR1 GTSNPN and CDR2 SVGIG (reference sequence).

This chain connects TRBV7-2 to TRBJ2-2; perhaps TRBD1 as D (5 bases). This CDR3 comprises 13 residues. Per germline, CDR1 SGHTA and CDR2 FQGNSA. The V and J ends lost 3 bases and 5 bases respectively, with 7 bases between them. Written as DNA, the CDR3 is TGTGCCAGCAGCTTTTCAGGGACCGGGGAGCTGTTTTTT. It translates to CASSFSGTGELFF.

The chain joins TRBV4-3 to TRBJ2-1; D may be TRBD2 (7 bases). V lost 0 bases to trimming and J lost 6 bases, with 15 bases between them. CDR1 is LGHNA and CDR2 is YSLEER in the germline V gene. This CDR3 spans 16 amino acids. DNA for the CDR3: TGCGCCAGCAGCCAAGATGAAGGGGGGGGTTTCAATGAGCAGTTCTTC. Amino acids: CASSQDEGGGFNEQFF.

With regard to this clone: One end of the junction is discordant with germline, which a read error may explain. V is TRBV30 and J is TRBJ2-5; 9 bases map to TRBD1. Germline loops: CDR1 GTSNPN, CDR2 SVGIG (reference sequence). CDR3 size: 16 residues. The DNA of the CDR3 is TGTGCCTGGAGTCCAGACAGGGGGTGGGTCCAAGAAACCCAGTACTTC. This sequence encodes CAWSPDRGWVQETQYF.

The gene calls are TRBV6-1 and TRBJ2-4; TRBD2 aligns across 7 bases. The trim removed 1 base at V and 2 bases at J, leaving 8 bases unmatched. The CDR3 runs 17 residues. Germline V CDR1 and CDR2: MNHNS, SASEGT. DNA of the CDR3: TGTGCCAGCAGTGAAGGGTCCGGGCGGGAGCCCAAAAACATTCAGTACTTC. Amino acid sequence: CASSEGSGREPKNIQYF.

The rearrangement links TRBV6-1 to TRBJ2-7; 7 nucleotides align to TRBD1. Trimming took 3 bases from V and 3 from J; bases not matched to a gene: 5. In germline, CDR1 is MNHNS, CDR2 SASEGT. This CDR3 has 14 amino acids. DNA for the CDR3: TGTGCCAGCAGTGATTGGACAGGAAACTACGAGCAGTACGTC. Its protein is CASSDWTGNYEQYV.

This clone has more than one count but fewer than ten. This sequence joins TRBV5-4 and TRBJ2-6, with 12 nucleotides matching TRBD1. The CDR3 extends over 18 amino acids. V lost 0 bases to trimming and J lost 4 bases; unmatched junction nucleotides: 5. Germline loops: CDR1 SGHNT, CDR2 YYREEE (reference sequence). CDR3 sequence: CASSLGGQGAQGANVLTF. The CDR3 DNA follows: TGTGCCAGCAGCTTGGGGGGACAGGGGGCGCAAGGGGCCAACGTCCTGACTTTC.

The rearrangement joins TRBV10-3 to TRBJ1-2; TRBD1 agrees at 7 bases. The CDR3 runs to 14 residues. CDR1 is ENHRY, CDR2 SYGVKD, per germline. Trimming cost V 4 bases and J 4 bases; bases outside gene matches: 6. CDR3 nucleotide sequence: TGTGCCATCAGTGGAGGACAGGTTGGCTATGGCTACACCTTC. Translation: CAISGGQVGYGYTF.

V and J are TRBV5-1 and TRBJ2-7, with D tentatively TRBD1 (6 bases). Germline CDR1 reads SGHRS; CDR2 reads YFSETQ. V gave up 1 base and J gave up 5 bases, with 13 bases separating them. The CDR3 length is 14 residues. The CDR3 sequence is CASSLQGTRHEQYF. CDR3 nucleotide sequence: TGCGCCAGCAGCTTGCAGGGGACCCGCCACGAGCAGTACTTC.

This rearrangement joins TRBV4-3 to TRBJ1-2; perhaps TRBD1 as D (5 bases). The length of the CDR3 is 13 residues. V was clipped by 1 base and J by 6 bases, with 9 bases between them. Germline V gene lookup returns CDR1 LGHNA and CDR2 YSLEER. CDR3 region: CASSQGLRDGYTF. DNA of the CDR3: TGCGCCAGCAGCCAAGGCCTCAGGGATGGCTACACCTTC.

The chain links TRBV5-4 to TRBJ2-1, with 10 bases lining up with TRBD2. The CDR3 is 18 residues long. Germline CDR1 and CDR2: SGHNT and YYREEE (reference sequence). The junction had 14 bases not matched to a gene; V was cut back by 0 bases and J by 8 bases. CDR3 in amino acids: CASSLEASGSLTTYEQFF. CDR3 DNA: TGTGCCAGCAGCTTGGAGGCTAGCGGGAGCCTCACGACGTATGAGCAGTTCTTC.

This clone is a singleton in its sample. The genes are TRBV9 and TRBJ1-2; TRBD1 matches at 10 bases. The CDR3 is 15 amino acids. V gave up 3 bases and J gave up 0 bases; unmatched junction bases: 2. Germline V lookup: CDR1 SGDLS, CDR2 YYNGEE. The chain's CDR3 is CASSATGGSNYGYTF. Written as DNA, the CDR3 is TGTGCCAGCAGCGCGACAGGGGGCTCTAACTATGGCTACACCTTC.

This chain links TRBV27 with TRBJ2-7; D is perhaps TRBD1 (6 bases). There are 15 residues in the CDR3. V lost 5 bases and J 0 bases, leaving 14 bases between the germline ends. The germline V gene has CDR1 MNHEY and CDR2 SMNVEV (reference sequence). DNA of the CDR3: TGTGCCAGCAGTCTCGGACAGCAACACTCCTACGAGCAGTACTTC. Translated: CASSLGQQHSYEQYF.

The sample holds a few counts of this clone. The V call is TRBV4-2, the J call TRBJ1-1, with D possibly TRBD1 on 5 matching bases. Trimming left V 8 bases short and J 2 bases short, with 9 bases between. This CDR3 spans 12 amino acids. The V gene's germline CDR1 is LGHNA and CDR2 YNFKEQ. The CDR3 protein is CASSDTNTEAFF. CDR3 coding DNA: TGTGCCAGCTCGGACACAAACACTGAAGCTTTCTTT.

This rearrangement joins TRBV2 to TRBJ1-3; a weak D match, TRBD1 (5 bases). V lost 6 bases, J lost 2 bases, and 20 bases lay in between. CDR1 SNHLY and CDR2 FYNNEI come from the germline V gene. The CDR3 sequence is 17 residues long. For the CDR3, the DNA is TGTGCCAGCAGGCTACTTGGACAAAGCATAACTGGAAACACCATATATTTT. It is translated as CASRLLGQSITGNTIYF.

The V gene is TRBV6-2 or TRBV6-3, the J gene TRBJ1-2, with D perhaps TRBD1 (5 bases). The CDR3 has 16 amino acids. Trimming cost V 0 bases and J 8 bases, with 19 bases left between them. CDR1 and CDR2 (germline): MNHEY, SVGEGT. CDR3 residues: CASSYSLTGTSGGYTF. Here the CDR3 DNA reads TGTGCCAGCAGTTACTCCCTTACCGGGACTTCGGGCGGCTACACCTTC.

V and J are TRBV13 and TRBJ1-2; the match to TRBD1 covers 7 bases. Germline V gives CDR1 PRHDT, CDR2 FYEKMQ (reference sequence). Trimming took 2 bases from V and 4 from J; bases not matched to a gene: 1. This CDR3 contains 13 residues. CDR3 residues: CASSLRGPYGYTF. CDR3 DNA sequence: TGTGCCAGCAGCTTAAGGGGGCCCTATGGCTACACCTTC.